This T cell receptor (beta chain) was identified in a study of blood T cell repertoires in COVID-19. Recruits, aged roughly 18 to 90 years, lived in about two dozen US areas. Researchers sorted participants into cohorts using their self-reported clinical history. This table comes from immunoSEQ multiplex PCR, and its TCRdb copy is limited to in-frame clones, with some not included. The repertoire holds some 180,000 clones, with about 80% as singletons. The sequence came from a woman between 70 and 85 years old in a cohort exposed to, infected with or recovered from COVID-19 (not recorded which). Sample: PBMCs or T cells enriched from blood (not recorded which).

The DNA for the CDR3 is TGTGCCAGCAGCCAGGGACAGGAGTCCTACAATGAGCAGTTCTTC. This encodes CASSQGQESYNEQFF. This sequence joins TRBV3-1 (or the pseudogene TRBV3-2) and TRBJ2-1, with TRBD1 identical over 8 bases. Germline V gene data show CDR1 as LGHDT and CDR2 as YNNKEL (reference sequence). The CDR3 has 15 residues. The V and J ends lost 3 bases and 1 base, in that order; junction bases with no gene match: 2.